This record looks at one T cell receptor (beta chain) sequence and its context. The antigen remains undetermined. The record originates from a study of cytomegalovirus exposure and HLA in healthy donors. The study ran its PCR with 60 Vbeta and 13 Jbeta primers. TCRdb keeps only in-frame clones here, not all; method: immunoSEQ multiplex PCR. The sample consists of about 160,000 clones, roughly 79% of them appearing once. Study observations and caveats: About 87% or about 30% of the time was how often most TCR beta V segments were productive, according to an earlier analysis. Roughly uniform sequencing depth across donors was assumed, possibly incorrectly.

V lost 0 bases, J lost 3 bases, and 12 bases lay in between. This CDR3 spans 17 amino acids. Germline CDR1 LGHNA, CDR2 YSLEER. Sequencing used PBMCs. The clonotype originates from a man aged 25-40 years in good health and CMV-seronegative. The rearrangement joins TRBV4-3 to TRBJ1-6; D is unresolved. The CDR3 is CASSQDPSAIYNSPLHF. The DNA for the CDR3 is TGCGCCAGCAGCCAAGACCCTTCAGCGATCTATAATTCACCCCTCCACTTT.